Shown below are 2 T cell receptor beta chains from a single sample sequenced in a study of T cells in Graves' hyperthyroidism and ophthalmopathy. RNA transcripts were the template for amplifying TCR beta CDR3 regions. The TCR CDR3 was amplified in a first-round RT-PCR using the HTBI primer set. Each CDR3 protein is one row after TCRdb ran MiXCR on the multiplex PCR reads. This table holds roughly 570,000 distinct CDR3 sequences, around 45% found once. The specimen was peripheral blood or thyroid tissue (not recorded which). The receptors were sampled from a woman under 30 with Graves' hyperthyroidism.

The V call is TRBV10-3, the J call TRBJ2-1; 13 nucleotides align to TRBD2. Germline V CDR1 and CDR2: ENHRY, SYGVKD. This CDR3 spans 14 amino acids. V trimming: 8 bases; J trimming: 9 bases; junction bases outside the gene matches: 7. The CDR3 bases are TGTGCCATCTCCGGGACTAGCGGGATTAGTGAGCAGTTCTTC. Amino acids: CAISGTSGISEQFF.

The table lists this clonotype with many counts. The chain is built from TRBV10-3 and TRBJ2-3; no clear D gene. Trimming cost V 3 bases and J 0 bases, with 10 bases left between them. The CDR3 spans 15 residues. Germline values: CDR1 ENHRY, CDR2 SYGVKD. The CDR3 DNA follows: TGTGCCATCAGTGATTTGGAAAGTAGCACAGATACGCAGTATTTT. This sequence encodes CAISDLESSTDTQYF.